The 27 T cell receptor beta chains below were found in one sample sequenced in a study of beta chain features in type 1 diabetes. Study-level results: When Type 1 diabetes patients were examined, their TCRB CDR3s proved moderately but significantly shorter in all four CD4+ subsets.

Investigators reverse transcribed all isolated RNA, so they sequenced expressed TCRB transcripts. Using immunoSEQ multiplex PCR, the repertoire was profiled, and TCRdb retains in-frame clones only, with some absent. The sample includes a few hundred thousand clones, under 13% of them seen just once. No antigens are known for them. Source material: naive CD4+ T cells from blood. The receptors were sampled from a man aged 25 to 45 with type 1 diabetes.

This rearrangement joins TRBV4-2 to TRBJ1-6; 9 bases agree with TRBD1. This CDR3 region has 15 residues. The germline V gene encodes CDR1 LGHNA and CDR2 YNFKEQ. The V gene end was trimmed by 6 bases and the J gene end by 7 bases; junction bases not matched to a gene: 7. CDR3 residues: CASRSGQGFNSPLHF. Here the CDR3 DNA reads TGTGCCAGCAGATCGGGACAGGGCTTCAATTCACCCCTCCACTTT.

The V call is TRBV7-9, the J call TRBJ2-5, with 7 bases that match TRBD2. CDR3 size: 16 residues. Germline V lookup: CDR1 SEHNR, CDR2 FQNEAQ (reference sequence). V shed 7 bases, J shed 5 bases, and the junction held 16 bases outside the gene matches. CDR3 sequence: CASTPKVASGGETQYF. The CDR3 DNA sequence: TGTGCCAGCACACCAAAAGTGGCTAGCGGTGGGGAGACCCAGTACTTC.

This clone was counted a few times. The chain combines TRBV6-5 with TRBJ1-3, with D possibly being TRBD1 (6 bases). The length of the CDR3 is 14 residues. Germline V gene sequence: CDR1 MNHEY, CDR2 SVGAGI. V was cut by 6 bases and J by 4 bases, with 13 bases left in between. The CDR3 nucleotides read TGTGCCAGCAGCCCCGGGACATGGGGAAACACCATATATTTT. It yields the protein CASSPGTWGNTIYF.

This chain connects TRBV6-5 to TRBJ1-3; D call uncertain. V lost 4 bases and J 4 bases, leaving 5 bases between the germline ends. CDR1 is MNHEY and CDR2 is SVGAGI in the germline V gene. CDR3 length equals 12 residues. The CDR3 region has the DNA TGTGCCAGCAGTTCGGTAGGAAACACCATATATTTT. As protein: CASSSVGNTIYF.

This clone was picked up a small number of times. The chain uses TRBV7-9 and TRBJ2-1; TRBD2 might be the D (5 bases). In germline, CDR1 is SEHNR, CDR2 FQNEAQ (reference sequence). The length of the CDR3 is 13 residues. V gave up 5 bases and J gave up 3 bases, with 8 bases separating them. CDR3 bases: TGTGCCAGCAGCGCGGGTGTCTACAATGAGCAGTTCTTC. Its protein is CASSAGVYNEQFF. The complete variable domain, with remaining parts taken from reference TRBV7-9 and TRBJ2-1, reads DTGVSQNPRHKITKRGQNVTFRCDPISEHNRLYWYRQTLGQGPEFLTYFQNEAQLEKSRLLSDRFSAERPKGSFSTLEIQRTEQGDSAMYLCASSAGVYNEQFFGPGTRLTVL.

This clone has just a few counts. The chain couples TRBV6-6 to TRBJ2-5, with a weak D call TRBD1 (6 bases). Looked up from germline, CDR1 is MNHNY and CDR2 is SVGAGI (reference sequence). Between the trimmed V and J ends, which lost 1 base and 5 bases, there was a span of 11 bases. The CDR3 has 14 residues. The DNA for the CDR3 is TGTGCCAGCAGTTACTTGGGGGCGAGGGAGACCCAGTACTTC. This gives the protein CASSYLGARETQYF.

The CDR3 here is CASTPYGLATDTQYF. In nucleotides, the CDR3 is TGTGCCAGCACCCCATATGGGCTGGCGACAGATACGCAGTATTTT. The gene calls are TRBV6-5 and TRBJ2-3; D not resolved. Germline V gene data show CDR1 as MNHEY and CDR2 as SVGAGI. This CDR3 is 15 amino acids long. V shed 7 bases and J shed 3 bases, with 17 bases lying between them.

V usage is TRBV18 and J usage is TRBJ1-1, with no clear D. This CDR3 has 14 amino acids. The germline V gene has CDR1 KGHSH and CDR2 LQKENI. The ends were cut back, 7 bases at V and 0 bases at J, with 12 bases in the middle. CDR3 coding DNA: TGTGCCAGCTTGTTTAGCGAAGTGAACACTGAAGCTTTCTTT. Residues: CASLFSEVNTEAFF.

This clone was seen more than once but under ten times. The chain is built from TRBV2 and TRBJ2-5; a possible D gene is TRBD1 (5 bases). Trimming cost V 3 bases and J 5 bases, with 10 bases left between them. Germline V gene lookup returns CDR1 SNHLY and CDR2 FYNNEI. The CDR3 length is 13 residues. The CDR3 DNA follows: TGTGCCAGCAGTGAGAACCAGGGTGAGACCCAGTACTTC. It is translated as CASSENQGETQYF.

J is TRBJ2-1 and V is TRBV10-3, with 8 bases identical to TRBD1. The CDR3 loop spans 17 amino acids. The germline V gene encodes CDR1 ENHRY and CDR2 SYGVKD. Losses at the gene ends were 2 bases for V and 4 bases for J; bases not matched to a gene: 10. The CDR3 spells CAISEKDRGRAYNEQFF. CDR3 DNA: TGTGCCATCAGTGAGAAAGACAGGGGTCGGGCTTACAATGAGCAGTTCTTC.

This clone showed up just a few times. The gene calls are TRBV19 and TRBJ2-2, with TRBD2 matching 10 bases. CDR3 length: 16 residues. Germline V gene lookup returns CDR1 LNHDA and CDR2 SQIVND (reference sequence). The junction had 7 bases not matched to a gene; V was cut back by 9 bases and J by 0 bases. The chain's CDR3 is CASPYTSGANTGELFF. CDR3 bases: TGTGCCAGCCCTTATACTAGCGGGGCGAACACCGGGGAGCTGTTTTTT.

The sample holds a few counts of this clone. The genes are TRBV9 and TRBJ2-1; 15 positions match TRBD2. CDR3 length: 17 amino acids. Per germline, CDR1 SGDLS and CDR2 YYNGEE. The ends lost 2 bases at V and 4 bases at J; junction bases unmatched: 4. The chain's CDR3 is CASSVGLAGGGYNEQFF. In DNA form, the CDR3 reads TGTGCCAGCAGCGTGGGACTAGCGGGGGGAGGTTACAATGAGCAGTTCTTC. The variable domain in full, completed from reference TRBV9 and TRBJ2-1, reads DSGVTQTPKHLITATGQRVTLRCSPRSGDLSVYWYQQSLDQGLQFLIQYYNGEERAKGNILERFSAQQFPDLHSELNLSSLELGDSALYFCASSVGLAGGGYNEQFFGPGTRLTVL.

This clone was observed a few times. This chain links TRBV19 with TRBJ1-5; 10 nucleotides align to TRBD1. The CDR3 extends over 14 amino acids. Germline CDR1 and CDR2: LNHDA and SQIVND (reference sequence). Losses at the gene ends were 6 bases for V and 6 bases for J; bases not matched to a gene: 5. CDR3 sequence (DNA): TGTGCCAGTAGCGGAGGGACAGGGGTTCAGCCCCAGCATTTT. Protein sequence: CASSGGTGVQPQHF.

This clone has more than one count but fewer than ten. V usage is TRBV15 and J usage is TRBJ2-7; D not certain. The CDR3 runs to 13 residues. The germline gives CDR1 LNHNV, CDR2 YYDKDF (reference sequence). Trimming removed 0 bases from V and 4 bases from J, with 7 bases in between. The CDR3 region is CATSRETGYEQYF. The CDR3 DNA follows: TGTGCCACCAGCAGAGAGACTGGATACGAGCAGTACTTC.

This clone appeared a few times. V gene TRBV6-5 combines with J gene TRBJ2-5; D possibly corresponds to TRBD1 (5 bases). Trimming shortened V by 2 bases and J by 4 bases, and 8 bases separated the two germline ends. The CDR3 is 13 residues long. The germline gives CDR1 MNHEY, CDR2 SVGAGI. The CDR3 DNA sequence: TGTGCCAGCAGTTACCTTGACAGAGAGACCCAGTACTTC. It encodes CASSYLDRETQYF.

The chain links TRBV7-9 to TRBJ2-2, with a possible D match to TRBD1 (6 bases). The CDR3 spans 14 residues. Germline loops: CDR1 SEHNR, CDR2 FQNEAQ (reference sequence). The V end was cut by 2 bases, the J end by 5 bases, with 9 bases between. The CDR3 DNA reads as TGTGCCAGCAGCTTAAATAGGGGGACCGGGGAGCTGTTTTTT. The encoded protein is CASSLNRGTGELFF. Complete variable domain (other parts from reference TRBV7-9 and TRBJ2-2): DTGVSQNPRHKITKRGQNVTFRCDPISEHNRLYWYRQTLGQGPEFLTYFQNEAQLEKSRLLSDRFSAERPKGSFSTLEIQRTEQGDSAMYLCASSLNRGTGELFFGEGSRLTVL.

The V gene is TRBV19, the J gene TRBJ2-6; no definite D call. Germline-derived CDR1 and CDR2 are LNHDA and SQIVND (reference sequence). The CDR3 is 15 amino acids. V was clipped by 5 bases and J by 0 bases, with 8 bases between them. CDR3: CASSVSGSGANVLTF. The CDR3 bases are TGTGCCAGTAGTGTGTCGGGCTCTGGGGCCAACGTCCTGACTTTC.

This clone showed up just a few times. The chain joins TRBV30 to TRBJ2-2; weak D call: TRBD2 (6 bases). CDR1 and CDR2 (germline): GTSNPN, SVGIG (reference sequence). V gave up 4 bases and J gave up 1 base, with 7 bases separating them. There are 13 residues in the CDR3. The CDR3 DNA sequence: TGTGCCTGGATGCGGGGGAACACCGGGGAGCTGTTTTTT. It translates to CAWMRGNTGELFF.

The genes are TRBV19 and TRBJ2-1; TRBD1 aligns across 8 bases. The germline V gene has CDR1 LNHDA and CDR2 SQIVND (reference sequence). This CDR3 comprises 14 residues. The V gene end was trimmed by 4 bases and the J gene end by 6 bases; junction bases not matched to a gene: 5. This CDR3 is CASSRDTGGNEQFF. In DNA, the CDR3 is TGTGCCAGTAGTAGAGATACAGGGGGCAATGAGCAGTTCTTC.

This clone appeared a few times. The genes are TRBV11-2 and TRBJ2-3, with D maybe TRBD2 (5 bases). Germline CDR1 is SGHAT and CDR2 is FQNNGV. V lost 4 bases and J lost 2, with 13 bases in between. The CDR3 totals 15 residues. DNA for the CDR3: TGTGCCAGCAGCTGGACTTGGGCACCCACAGATACGCAGTATTTT. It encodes CASSWTWAPTDTQYF.

The CDR3 loop reads CASKRGTYEQYF. CDR3 nucleotides: TGTGCCAGCAAAAGGGGTACCTACGAGCAGTACTTC. This chain joins TRBV6-1 and TRBJ2-7; D is perhaps TRBD1 (5 bases). V was shortened by 7 bases and J by 2 bases, with 9 bases between the two germline ends. This CDR3 region has 12 residues. Germline CDR1 is MNHNS and CDR2 is SASEGT.

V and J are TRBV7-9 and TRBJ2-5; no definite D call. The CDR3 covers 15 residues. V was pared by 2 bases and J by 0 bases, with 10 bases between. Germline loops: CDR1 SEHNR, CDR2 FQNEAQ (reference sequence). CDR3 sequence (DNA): TGTGCCAGCAGCTTAAATGGCAACCACCAAGAGACCCAGTACTTC. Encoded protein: CASSLNGNHQETQYF.

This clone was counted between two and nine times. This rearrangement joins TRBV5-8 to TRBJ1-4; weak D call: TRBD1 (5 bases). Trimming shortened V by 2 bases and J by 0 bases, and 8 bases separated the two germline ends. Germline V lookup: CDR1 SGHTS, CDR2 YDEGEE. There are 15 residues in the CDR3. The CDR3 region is CASSFQGTTNEKLFF. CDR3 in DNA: TGTGCCAGCAGCTTCCAGGGAACAACTAATGAAAAACTGTTTTTT.

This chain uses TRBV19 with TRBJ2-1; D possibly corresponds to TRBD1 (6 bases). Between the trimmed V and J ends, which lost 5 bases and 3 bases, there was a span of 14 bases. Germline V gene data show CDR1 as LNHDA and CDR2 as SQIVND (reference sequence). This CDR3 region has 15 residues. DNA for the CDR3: TGTGCCAGTAGTGCAACAGGGTTGGGCTACAATGAGCAGTTCTTC. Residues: CASSATGLGYNEQFF.

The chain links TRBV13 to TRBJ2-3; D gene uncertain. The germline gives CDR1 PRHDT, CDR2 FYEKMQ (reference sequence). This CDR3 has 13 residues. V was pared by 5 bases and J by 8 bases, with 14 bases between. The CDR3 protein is CASSPPRGITQYF. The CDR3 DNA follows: TGTGCCAGCAGCCCCCCCCGCGGCATTACGCAGTATTTT.

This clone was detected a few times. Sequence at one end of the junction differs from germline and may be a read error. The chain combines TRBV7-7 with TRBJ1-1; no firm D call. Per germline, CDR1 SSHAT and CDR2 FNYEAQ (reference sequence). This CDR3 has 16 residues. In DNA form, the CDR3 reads TGTGCTAGCAGCCCATTTGGGCAGGCCTCGAACACTGAAGCTTTCTTT. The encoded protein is CASSPFGQASNTEAFF.

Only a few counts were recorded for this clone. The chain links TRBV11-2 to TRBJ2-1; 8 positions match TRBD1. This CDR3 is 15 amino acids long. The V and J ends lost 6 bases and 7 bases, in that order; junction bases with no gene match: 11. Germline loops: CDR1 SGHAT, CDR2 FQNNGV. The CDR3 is CASRPTGGSSNEQFF. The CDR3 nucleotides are TGTGCCAGCAGACCTACAGGGGGATCTTCAAATGAGCAGTTCTTC.